The entry that follows covers one T cell receptor (beta chain) sequence. The repertoire was sequenced with immunoSEQ multiplex PCR; TCRdb's copy has only in-frame clones and lacks some. Here the sample spans approximately 100,000 clones, about 91% being singletons. The sample is drawn from a study of T cell changes during pregnancy in multiple sclerosis. V was clipped by 4 bases and J by 6 bases; unmatched bases: 12. CDR1 and CDR2 (germline): MNHEY, SMNVEV (reference sequence). CDR3 length: 17 amino acids. The V call is TRBV27, the J call TRBJ2-7, with 13 bases that match TRBD2. The sample consisted of peripheral blood, taken in the second trimester of pregnancy. The receptor comes from a female donor with multiple sclerosis, enrolled in a pregnancy study. The CDR3 DNA follows: TGTGCCAGCAGTTCAGGGACTAGCGGGAAGGCAATTGGCGAGCAGTACTTC. It yields the protein CASSSGTSGKAIGEQYF.